This T cell receptor beta chain stems from a study of T cell responses to AZD1222 COVID-19 vaccine. Study-wide results and limits: All repertoire sampling was performed exclusively after the peak T cell response. Donors were largely white British and mainly female; clonal diversity was possibly underestimated. In the spike-specific TCR repertoire, nearly half reportedly target unmutated variant regions.

The CDR3 spans 16 residues. V gave up 5 bases and J gave up 6 bases; unmatched junction bases: 15. Per the germline V gene, CDR1 is MNHEY and CDR2 is SMNVEV (reference sequence). Notes on this clone: Its antigen is not known.

This table comes from immunoSEQ multiplex PCR, and its TCRdb copy is limited to in-frame clones, with some not included. The sample holds 160,000 or so clones, 92% seen once. The source material was peripheral blood, sampled on day 0 of MenACWY control vaccination. The rearrangement uses TRBV27 and TRBJ1-1, with TRBD1 matching over 7 bases. The sequence derives from an adult in good health. The CDR3 coding sequence is TGTGCCAGCAGTGCATCCCCTCAGGGGGGTAGACCTGAAGCTTTCTTT. It translates to CASSASPQGGRPEAFF.